This T cell receptor (beta chain) was captured in a study of long-term antiretroviral therapy in people with HIV. Overall study findings and caveats: ART-treated samples gained diversity yet remained below transplant donor controls.

Clinicians in the United States treated all participants with HIV. The authors ran the immunoSEQ assay, v3.0, at survey level. Sequencing used immunoSEQ multiplex PCR; TCRdb keeps in-frame clones, though not all of them. The repertoire holds 30,000 to 40,000 clones, with 70% to 90% as singletons. For this clone: Its antigen is undetermined.

The CDR3 has 14 residues. V was clipped by 2 bases and J by 0 bases, with 9 bases between them. Germline-derived CDR1 and CDR2 are GTSNPN and SVGIG (reference sequence). The V and J genes are TRBV30 and TRBJ2-3; maybe TRBD2 (6 bases). Sequencing used unsorted PBMCs, obtained 1.1 years after starting antiretroviral therapy. The sequence was obtained from a man aged 18 to 29 with HIV. The CDR3 sequence is CAWSWAGSTDTQYF. In DNA, the CDR3 is TGTGCCTGGAGTTGGGCGGGGAGCACAGATACGCAGTATTTT.